This T cell receptor beta chain was profiled in a study of cytomegalovirus exposure and HLA in healthy donors. Study overall: Assignment to the Caucasian-associated ancestry cluster applied to 75% to 85% of the approximately 390 genotyped donors. Notes on the study in general: TCR beta chains numbering roughly 150 were designated cytomegalovirus-associated. Serostatus for CMV was the only available immune exposure information.

CDR1 is LNHNV and CDR2 is YYDKDF in the germline V gene (reference sequence). V lost 0 bases, J lost 2 bases, and 10 bases stayed unmatched. This CDR3 region has 17 residues. Notes on this clone: Its antigen is undetermined.

The PCR employed 60 Vbeta primers together with 13 Jbeta primers. The method was immunoSEQ multiplex PCR; TCRdb's version includes in-frame clones alone and lacks a portion of them. The table records about 100,000 clones, more than 70% of them present only once. This chain links TRBV15 with TRBJ2-7, with 7 bases fitting TRBD2. The sample taken for sequencing was PBMCs. This receptor was taken from a woman aged 55 to 70 in good health and CMV-seropositive. CDR3 sequence: CATSRDVALAATYEQYF. The CDR3 DNA reads TGTGCCACCAGCAGAGATGTGGCGCTAGCGGCTACCTACGAGCAGTACTTC.